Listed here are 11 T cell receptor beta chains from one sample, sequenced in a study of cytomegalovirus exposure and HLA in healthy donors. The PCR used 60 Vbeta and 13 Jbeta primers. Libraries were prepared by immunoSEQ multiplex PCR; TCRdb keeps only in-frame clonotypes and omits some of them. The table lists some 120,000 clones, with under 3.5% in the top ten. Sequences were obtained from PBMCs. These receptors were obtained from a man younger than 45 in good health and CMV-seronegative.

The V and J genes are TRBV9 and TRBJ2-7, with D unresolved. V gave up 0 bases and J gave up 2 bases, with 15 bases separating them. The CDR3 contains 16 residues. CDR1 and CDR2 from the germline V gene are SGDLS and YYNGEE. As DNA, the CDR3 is TGTGCCAGCAGCGTAGAGGTGGGCGCGAGCCCCTACGAGCAGTACTTC. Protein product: CASSVEVGASPYEQYF.

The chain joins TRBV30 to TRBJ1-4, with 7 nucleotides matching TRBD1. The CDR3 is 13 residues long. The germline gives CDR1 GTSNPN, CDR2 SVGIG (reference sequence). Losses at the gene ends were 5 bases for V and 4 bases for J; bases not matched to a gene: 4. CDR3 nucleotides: TGTGCCTGGGCAGGGGGGCGTAATGAAAAACTGTTTTTT. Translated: CAWAGGRNEKLFF. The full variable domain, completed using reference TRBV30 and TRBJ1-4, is SQTIHQWPATLVQPVGSPLSLECTVEGTSNPNLYWYRQAAGRGLQLLFYSVGIGQISSEVPQNLSASRPQDRQFILSSKKLLLSDSGFYLCAWAGGRNEKLFFGSGTQLSVL.

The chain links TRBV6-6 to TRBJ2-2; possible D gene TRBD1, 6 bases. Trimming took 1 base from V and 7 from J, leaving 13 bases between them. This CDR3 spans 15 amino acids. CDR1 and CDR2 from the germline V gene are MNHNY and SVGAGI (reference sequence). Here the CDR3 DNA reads TGTGCCAGCAGTTACTGGGCGACAGGTGGCGGGGAGCTGTTTTTT. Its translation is CASSYWATGGGELFF.

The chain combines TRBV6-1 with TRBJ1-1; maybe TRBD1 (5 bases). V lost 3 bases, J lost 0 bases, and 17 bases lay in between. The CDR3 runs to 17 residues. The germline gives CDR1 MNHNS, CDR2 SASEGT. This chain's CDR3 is CASSDPGLRGVNTEAFF. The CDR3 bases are TGTGCCAGCAGTGACCCGGGCCTCCGGGGGGTGAACACTGAAGCTTTCTTT.

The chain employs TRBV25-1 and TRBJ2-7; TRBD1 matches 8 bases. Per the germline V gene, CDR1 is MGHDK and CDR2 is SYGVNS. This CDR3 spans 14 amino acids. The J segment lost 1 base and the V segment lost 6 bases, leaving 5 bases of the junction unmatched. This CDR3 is CASSPGQVSYEQYF. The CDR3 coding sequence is TGTGCCAGCAGCCCGGGACAGGTATCCTACGAGCAGTACTTC.

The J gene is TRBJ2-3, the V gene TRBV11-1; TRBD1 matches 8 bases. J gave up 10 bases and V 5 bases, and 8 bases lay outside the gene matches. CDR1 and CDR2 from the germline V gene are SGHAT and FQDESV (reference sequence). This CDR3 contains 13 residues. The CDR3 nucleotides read TGTGCCAGCAGCCTGGACAGGGCGGCAGCGCAGTATTTT. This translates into CASSLDRAAAQYF.

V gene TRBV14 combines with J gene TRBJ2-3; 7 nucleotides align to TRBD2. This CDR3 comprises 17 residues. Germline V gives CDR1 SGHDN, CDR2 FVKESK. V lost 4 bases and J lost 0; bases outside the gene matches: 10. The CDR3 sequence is CASSLIWERGSTDTQYF. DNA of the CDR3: TGTGCCAGCAGCCTCATCTGGGAGCGGGGAAGCACAGATACGCAGTATTTT.

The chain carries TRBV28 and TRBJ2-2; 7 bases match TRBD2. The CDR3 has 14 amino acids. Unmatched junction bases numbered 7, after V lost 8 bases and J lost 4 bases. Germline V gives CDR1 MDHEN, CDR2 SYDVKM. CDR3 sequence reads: CASVSGGPTGELFF. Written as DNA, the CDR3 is TGTGCCAGCGTCTCGGGAGGCCCCACCGGGGAGCTGTTTTTT.

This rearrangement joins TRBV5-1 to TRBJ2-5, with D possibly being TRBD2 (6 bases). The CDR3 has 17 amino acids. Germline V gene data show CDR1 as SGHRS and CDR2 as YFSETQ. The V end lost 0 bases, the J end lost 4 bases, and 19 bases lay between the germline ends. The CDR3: CASSLAWGNPGVETQYF. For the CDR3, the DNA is TGCGCCAGCAGCTTGGCCTGGGGTAACCCGGGAGTAGAGACCCAGTACTTC.

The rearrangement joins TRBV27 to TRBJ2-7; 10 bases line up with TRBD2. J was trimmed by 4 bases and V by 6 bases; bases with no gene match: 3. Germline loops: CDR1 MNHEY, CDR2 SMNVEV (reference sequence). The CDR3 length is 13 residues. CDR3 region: CASRLAGPYEQYF. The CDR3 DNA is TGTGCCAGCAGACTAGCGGGACCTTACGAGCAGTACTTC.

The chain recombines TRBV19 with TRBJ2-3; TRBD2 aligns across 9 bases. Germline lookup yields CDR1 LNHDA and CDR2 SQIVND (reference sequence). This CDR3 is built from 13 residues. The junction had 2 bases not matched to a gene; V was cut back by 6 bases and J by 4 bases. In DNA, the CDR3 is TGTGCCAGTAGATTAGCGGGAGCAGATACGCAGTATTTT. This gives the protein CASRLAGADTQYF.